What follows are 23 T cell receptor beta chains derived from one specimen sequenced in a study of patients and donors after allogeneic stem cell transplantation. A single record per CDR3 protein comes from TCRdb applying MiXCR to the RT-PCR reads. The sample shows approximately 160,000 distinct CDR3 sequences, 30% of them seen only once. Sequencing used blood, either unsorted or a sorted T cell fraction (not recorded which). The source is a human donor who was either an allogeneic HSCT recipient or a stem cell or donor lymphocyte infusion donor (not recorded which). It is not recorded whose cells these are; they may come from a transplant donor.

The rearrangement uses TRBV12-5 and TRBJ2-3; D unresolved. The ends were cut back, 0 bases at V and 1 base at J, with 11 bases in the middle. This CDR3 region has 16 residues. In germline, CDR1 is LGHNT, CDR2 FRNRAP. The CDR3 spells CASGLVLGPRTDTQYF. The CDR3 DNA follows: TGTGCTAGTGGTTTGGTACTGGGCCCTCGCACAGATACGCAGTATTTT.

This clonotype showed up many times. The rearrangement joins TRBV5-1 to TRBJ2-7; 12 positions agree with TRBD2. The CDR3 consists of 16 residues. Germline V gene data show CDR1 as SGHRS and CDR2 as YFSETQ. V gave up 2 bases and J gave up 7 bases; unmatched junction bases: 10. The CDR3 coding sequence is TGCGCCAGCAGCTTACCGGGACTAGCGGGTAAGGGGGAGCAGTACTTC. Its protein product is CASSLPGLAGKGEQYF.

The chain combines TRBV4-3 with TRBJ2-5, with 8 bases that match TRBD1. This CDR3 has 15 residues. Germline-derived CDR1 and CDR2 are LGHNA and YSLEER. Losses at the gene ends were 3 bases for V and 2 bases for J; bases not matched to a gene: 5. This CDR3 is CASSHFRDRQETQYF. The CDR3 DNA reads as TGCGCCAGCAGCCATTTCCGGGACAGGCAAGAGACCCAGTACTTC.

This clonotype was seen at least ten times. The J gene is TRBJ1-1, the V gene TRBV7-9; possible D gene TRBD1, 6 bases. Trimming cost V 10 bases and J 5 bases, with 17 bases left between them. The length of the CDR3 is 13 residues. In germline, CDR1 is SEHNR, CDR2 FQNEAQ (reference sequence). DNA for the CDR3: TGTGCCATACAAGAAGGGGGGGTAACTGAAGCTTTCTTT. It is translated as CAIQEGGVTEAFF.

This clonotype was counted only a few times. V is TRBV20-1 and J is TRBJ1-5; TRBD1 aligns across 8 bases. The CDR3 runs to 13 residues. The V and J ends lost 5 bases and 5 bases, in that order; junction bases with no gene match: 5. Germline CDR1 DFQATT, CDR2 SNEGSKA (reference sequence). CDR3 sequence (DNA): TGCAGTGCTCAGACAGGGGATTATCAGCCCCAGCATTTT. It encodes CSAQTGDYQPQHF.

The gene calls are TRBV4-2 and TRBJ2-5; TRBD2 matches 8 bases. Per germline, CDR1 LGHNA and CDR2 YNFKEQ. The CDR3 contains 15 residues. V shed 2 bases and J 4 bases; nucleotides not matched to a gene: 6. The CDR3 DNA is TGTGCCAGCAGCCAACCAGCGGGAGCGGGAGAGACCCAGTACTTC. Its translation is CASSQPAGAGETQYF.

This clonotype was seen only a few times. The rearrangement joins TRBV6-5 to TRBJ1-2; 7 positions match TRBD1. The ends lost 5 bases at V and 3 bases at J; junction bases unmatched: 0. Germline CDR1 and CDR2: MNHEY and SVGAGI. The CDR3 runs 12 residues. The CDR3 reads CASSTGDYGYTF. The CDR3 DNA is TGTGCCAGCAGTACAGGGGACTATGGCTACACCTTC.

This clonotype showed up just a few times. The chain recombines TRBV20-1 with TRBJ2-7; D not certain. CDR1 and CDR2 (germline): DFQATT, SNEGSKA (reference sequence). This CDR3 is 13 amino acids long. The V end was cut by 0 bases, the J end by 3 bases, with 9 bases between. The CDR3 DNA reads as TGCAGTGCTAGAGATCCCCTAAACTACGAGCAGTACTTC. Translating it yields CSARDPLNYEQYF.

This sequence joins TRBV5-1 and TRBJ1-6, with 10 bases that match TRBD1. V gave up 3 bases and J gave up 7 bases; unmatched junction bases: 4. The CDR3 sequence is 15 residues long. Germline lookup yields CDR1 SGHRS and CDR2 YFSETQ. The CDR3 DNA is TGCGCCAGCAGCTCCCGGACAGGGGGGAATTCACCCCTCCACTTT. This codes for CASSSRTGGNSPLHF.

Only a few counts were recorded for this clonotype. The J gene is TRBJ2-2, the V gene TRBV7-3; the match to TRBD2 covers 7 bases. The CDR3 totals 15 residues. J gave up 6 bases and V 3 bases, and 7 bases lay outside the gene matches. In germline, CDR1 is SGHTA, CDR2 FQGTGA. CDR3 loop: CASSLEGGLPGELFF. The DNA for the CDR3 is TGTGCCAGCAGCTTGGAGGGAGGGCTTCCCGGGGAGCTGTTTTTT.

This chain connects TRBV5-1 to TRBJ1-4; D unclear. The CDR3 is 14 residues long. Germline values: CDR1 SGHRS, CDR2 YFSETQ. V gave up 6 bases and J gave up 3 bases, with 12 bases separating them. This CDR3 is CASTPDGPNEKLFF. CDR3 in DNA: TGCGCCAGCACCCCGGACGGACCTAATGAAAAACTGTTTTTT.

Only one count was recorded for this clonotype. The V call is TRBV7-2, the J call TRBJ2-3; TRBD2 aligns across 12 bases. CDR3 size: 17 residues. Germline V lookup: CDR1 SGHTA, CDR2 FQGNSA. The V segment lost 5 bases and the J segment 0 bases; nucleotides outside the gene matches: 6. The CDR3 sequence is CASSPGLAGSSTDTQYF. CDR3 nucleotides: TGTGCCAGCAGCCCCGGACTAGCGGGGTCTAGCACAGATACGCAGTATTTT. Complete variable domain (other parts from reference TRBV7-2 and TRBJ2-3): GAGVSQSPSNKVTEKGKDVELRCDPISGHTALYWYRQSLGQGLEFLIYFQGNSAPDKSGLPSDRFSAERTGGSVSTLTIQRTQQEDSAVYLCASSPGLAGSSTDTQYFGPGTRLTVL.

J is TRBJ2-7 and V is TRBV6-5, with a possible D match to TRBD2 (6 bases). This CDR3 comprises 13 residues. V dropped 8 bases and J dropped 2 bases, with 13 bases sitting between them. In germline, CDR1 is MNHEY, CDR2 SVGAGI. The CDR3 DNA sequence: TGTGCCAGCCGGGGGAGACAGACCTACGAGCAGTACTTC. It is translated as CASRGRQTYEQYF.

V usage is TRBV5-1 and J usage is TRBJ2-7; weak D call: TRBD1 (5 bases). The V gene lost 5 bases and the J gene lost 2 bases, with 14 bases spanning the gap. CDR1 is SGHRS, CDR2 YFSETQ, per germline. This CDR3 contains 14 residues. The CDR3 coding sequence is TGCGCCAGCAGGGACATTCGGAGTCCCTACGAGCAGTACTTC. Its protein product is CASRDIRSPYEQYF. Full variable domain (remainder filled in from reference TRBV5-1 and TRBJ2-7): KAGVTQTPRYLIKTRGQQVTLSCSPISGHRSVSWYQQTPGQGLQFLFEYFSETQRNKGNFPGRFSGRQFSNSRSEMNVSTLELGDSALYLCASRDIRSPYEQYFGPGTRLTVT.

The CDR3 loop reads CASSSPNYGYTF. For the CDR3, the DNA is TGTGCCAGCTCGAGTCCTAACTATGGCTACACCTTC. The gene calls are TRBV18 and TRBJ1-2, with D unclear. The ends were cut back, 6 bases at V and 0 bases at J, with 5 bases in the middle. This CDR3 spans 12 amino acids. Germline CDR1 and CDR2: KGHSH and LQKENI. The full variable domain, its missing parts supplied by reference TRBV18 and TRBJ1-2, is NAGVMQNPRHLVRRRGQEARLRCSPMKGHSHVYWYRQLPEEGLKFMVYLQKENIIDESGMPKERFSAEFPKEGPSILRIQQVVRGDSAAYFCASSSPNYGYTFGSGTRLTVV.

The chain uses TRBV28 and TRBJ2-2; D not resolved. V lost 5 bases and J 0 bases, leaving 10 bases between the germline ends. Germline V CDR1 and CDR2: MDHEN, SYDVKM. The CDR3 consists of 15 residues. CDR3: CASSASLSNTGELFF. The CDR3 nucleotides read TGTGCCAGCAGTGCCTCTCTATCGAACACCGGGGAGCTGTTTTTT.

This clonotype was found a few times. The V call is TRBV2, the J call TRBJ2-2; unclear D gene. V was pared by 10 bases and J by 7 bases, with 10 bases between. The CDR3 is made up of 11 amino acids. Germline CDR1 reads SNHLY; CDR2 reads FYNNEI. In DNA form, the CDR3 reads TGTGCCATCCTGGGTTACGGGGAGCTGTTTTTT. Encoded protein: CAILGYGELFF.

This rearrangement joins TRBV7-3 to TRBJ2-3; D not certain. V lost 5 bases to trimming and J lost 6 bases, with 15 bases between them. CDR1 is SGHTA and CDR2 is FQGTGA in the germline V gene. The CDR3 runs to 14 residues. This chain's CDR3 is CASSPTDGPDTQYF. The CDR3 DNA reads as TGTGCCAGCAGCCCGACTGATGGGCCCGATACGCAGTATTTT.

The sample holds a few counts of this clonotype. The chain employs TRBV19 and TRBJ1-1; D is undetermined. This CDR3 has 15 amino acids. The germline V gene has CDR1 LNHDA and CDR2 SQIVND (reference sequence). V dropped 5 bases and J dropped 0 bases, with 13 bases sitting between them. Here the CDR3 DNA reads TGTGCCAGTAGTGATGGAGCCGGGATGAACACTGAAGCTTTCTTT. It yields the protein CASSDGAGMNTEAFF.

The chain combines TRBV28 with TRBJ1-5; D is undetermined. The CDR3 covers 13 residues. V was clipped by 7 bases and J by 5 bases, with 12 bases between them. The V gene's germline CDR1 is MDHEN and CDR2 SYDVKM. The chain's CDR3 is CASKLGGYQPQHF. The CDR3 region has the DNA TGTGCCAGCAAATTAGGAGGGTATCAGCCCCAGCATTTT.

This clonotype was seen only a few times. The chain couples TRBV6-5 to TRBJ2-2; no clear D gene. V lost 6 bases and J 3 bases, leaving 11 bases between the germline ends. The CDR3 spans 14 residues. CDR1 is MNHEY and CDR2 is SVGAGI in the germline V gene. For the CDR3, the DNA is TGTGCCAGCAGCGAAGACCCGGACACCGGGGAGCTGTTTTTT. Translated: CASSEDPDTGELFF.

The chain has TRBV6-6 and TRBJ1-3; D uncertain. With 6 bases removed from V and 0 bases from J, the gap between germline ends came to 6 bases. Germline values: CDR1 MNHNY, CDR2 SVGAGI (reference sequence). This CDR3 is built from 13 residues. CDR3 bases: TGTGCCAGCAGAGAACGCTCTGGAAACACCATATATTTT. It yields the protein CASRERSGNTIYF.

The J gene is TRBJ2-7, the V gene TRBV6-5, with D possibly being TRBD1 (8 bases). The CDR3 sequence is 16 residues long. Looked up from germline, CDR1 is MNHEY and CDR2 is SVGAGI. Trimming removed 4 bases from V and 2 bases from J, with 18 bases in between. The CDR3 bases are TGTGCCAGCAGTTGGTGGACAGGGAGGGGAACCTACGAGCAGTACTTC. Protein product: CASSWWTGRGTYEQYF.